This TCR beta chain was sequenced during a study of CD8 T cells in ankylosing spondylitis. Notes on the study in general: Disease-associated clonotypes exhibited CD8+ identity and were relatively infrequent in peripheral blood. A motif of under ten highly homologous TCR beta variants was seen as apparently characteristic of ankylosing spondylitis blood.

Quantitative 5'-RACE with molecular barcodes produced the TCR beta libraries. TCRdb processed the 5' RACE reads anew with MiXCR; each CDR3 protein has one entry. The sample includes around 130,000 distinct CDR3 sequences, 17% of them seen just once. V trimming: 4 bases; J trimming: 0 bases; junction bases outside the gene matches: 14. The CDR3 has 19 residues. Germline CDR1 reads MNHEY; CDR2 reads SVGAGI. The table lists this clonotype with many counts. What it binds is not known. The sequence derives from a male donor with ankylosing spondylitis. What was sequenced was blood, either unsorted or a sorted T cell fraction (not recorded which). The chain recombines TRBV6-5 with TRBJ1-4; TRBD1 agrees at 7 bases. As DNA, the CDR3 is TGTGCCAGCAGTTCCATAGGACAGGCCAACGTTGCAACTAATGAAAAACTGTTTTTT. This encodes CASSSIGQANVATNEKLFF.